The entry below describes one T cell receptor (beta chain). What it recognizes is unknown. One junction end does not reproduce the germline sequence, and a read error may be involved. The template, about 510 ng total RNA, yielded TCR beta cDNA made with a constant-region primer. Slightly modified ARM-PCR served as the procedure for the TCR beta libraries. These libraries came from three rounds of nested multiplex PCR. Investigators reported that the first two PCR rounds, at 10 cycles each, used TRBV1-TRBV30 forward primers with a C-beta reverse primer. TCRdb ran MiXCR on the multiplex PCR reads and lists one entry per CDR3 protein. The data contain fewer than 350,000 distinct CDR3 sequences, 65% of them singletons. Germline CDR1 reads SGHRS; CDR2 reads YFSETQ. The CDR3 is 12 amino acids. The data are from a study of tumor-infiltrating lymphocytes in primary liver carcinoma. About the research overall: Patients had primary liver carcinoma treated by surgical resection. The neoplasms were of stage T1-T3 N0M0, with dimensions of roughly 4.2 to 10 cm across.

General study results and limits: Whereas tumor region pairs overlapped more, tumor-adjacent and tumor-blood pairs overlapped less.

Unsorted whole blood yielded blood RNA, and germline DNA was extracted as well. Prior to surgery, about 4 milliliters of peripheral blood were drawn. The V gene is TRBV5-1, the J gene TRBJ1-5; D is uncertain. The TCR comes from a man aged 35 to 55 with primary liver carcinoma and hepatitis B virus infection. The material sequenced was peripheral blood. This CDR3 reads CASSLESGPRHF. CDR3 nucleotide sequence: TGCGCCAGCAGCTTGGAAAGTGGGCCCCGGCATTTT.